Presented here are 25 T cell receptor beta chains from one specimen sequenced in a study of blood T cell repertoires in COVID-19. Generated by immunoSEQ multiplex PCR, the TCRdb table keeps only in-frame clones and is missing some. The sample records 150,000 to 200,000 clones, about 90% being singletons. The sample consisted of peripheral blood. The receptor set was obtained from a man younger than 40 with COVID-19, enrolled during active disease.

The chain uses TRBV4-2 and TRBJ1-5; weak D call: TRBD1 (5 bases). There are 14 residues in the CDR3. Trimming took 1 base from V and 5 from J, leaving 9 bases between them. Germline CDR1 reads LGHNA; CDR2 reads YNFKEQ. Here the CDR3 reads CASSQVGRDQPQHF. The CDR3 bases are TGTGCCAGCAGCCAAGTTGGCAGGGATCAGCCCCAGCATTTT.

This clone was counted between two and nine times. The CDR3: CASGRTGTEAFF. As DNA, the CDR3 is TGTGCCAGCGGGCGAACAGGGACTGAAGCTTTCTTT. The V and J genes are TRBV6-5 and TRBJ1-1, with D maybe TRBD1 (6 bases). The V gene's germline CDR1 is MNHEY and CDR2 SVGAGI. The CDR3 runs to 12 residues. The ends were cut back, 8 bases at V and 5 bases at J, with 12 bases in the middle.

About this clone: Relative to the germline gene, one junction end is altered; a read error may explain this. This chain uses TRBV15 with TRBJ2-3, with 7 bases that match TRBD2. Germline V CDR1 and CDR2: LNHNV, YYDKDF (reference sequence). This CDR3 comprises 16 residues. The CDR3 nucleotides read TGTGCCACCAGCGTAAATGGCGGGAGATACACAAATACGCAGTATTTT. The encoded protein is CATSVNGGRYTNTQYF.

The chain couples TRBV19 to TRBJ2-2; perhaps TRBD1 as D (6 bases). From germline, CDR1 is LNHDA and CDR2 SQIVND (reference sequence). With 5 bases removed from V and 8 bases from J, the gap between germline ends came to 18 bases. This CDR3 comprises 15 residues. The CDR3 sequence is CASSQPLWGPGELFF. CDR3 sequence (DNA): TGTGCCAGTAGTCAGCCTCTTTGGGGGCCAGGGGAGCTGTTTTTT.

The V and J genes are TRBV7-8 and TRBJ2-5, with D perhaps matching TRBD1 (7 bases). The CDR3 length is 16 residues. Germline CDR1 and CDR2: SGHVS and FQNEAQ. Trimming shortened V by 3 bases and J by 5 bases, and 19 bases separated the two germline ends. CDR3 loop: CASSFRGTVGGETQYF. The CDR3 nucleotides read TGTGCCAGCAGCTTTCGCGGGACAGTCGGTGGGGAGACCCAGTACTTC.

This rearrangement joins TRBV11-2 to TRBJ1-3; D not certain. Trimming stripped 5 bases from V and 0 bases from J, with 11 bases between. The CDR3 runs to 15 residues. Germline V gene data show CDR1 as SGHAT and CDR2 as FQNNGV. The DNA of the CDR3 is TGTGCCAGCAGCCCACCCCAGTTCTCTGGAAACACCATATATTTT. Protein product: CASSPPQFSGNTIYF.

The genes are TRBV4-1 and TRBJ1-1; no definite D call. V gave up 0 bases and J gave up 10 bases, with 15 bases separating them. Germline V CDR1 and CDR2: MGHRA, YSYEKL. CDR3 length: 14 residues. CDR3 nucleotide sequence: TGCGCCAGCAGCCAAGATCAGAGAGGCAGAGGAGCTTTCTTT. It codes for CASSQDQRGRGAFF.

In nucleotides, the CDR3 is TGCAGTGCTAGTTCTCCGGGGATTAATTCACCCCTCCACTTT. This encodes CSASSPGINSPLHF. The chain combines TRBV20-1 with TRBJ1-6; no reliable D call. Germline CDR1 DFQATT, CDR2 SNEGSKA (reference sequence). The CDR3 is 14 residues long. V lost 3 bases, J lost 6 bases, and 12 bases lay in between.

The chain combines TRBV11-2 with TRBJ1-2; possibly TRBD1 for D (6 bases). CDR3 length equals 15 residues. The V end lost 1 base, the J end lost 4 bases, and 13 bases lay between the germline ends. CDR1 and CDR2 (germline): SGHAT, FQNNGV. CDR3 sequence: CASSLAVGGFYGYTF. CDR3 DNA: TGTGCCAGCAGCTTAGCTGTTGGGGGCTTCTATGGCTACACCTTC.

The chain employs TRBV7-9 and TRBJ1-3; 8 bases agree with TRBD1. The CDR3 totals 15 residues. In germline, CDR1 is SEHNR, CDR2 FQNEAQ (reference sequence). The trim removed 5 bases at V and 2 bases at J, leaving 5 bases unmatched. In nucleotides, the CDR3 is TGTGCCAGCAGCCCGCGGACAGGGCCTGGAAACACCATATATTTT. Translation: CASSPRTGPGNTIYF. Filled out from reference TRBV7-9 and TRBJ1-3, the complete variable domain reads DTGVSQNPRHKITKRGQNVTFRCDPISEHNRLYWYRQTLGQGPEFLTYFQNEAQLEKSRLLSDRFSAERPKGSFSTLEIQRTEQGDSAMYLCASSPRTGPGNTIYFGEGSWLTVV.

This sequence joins TRBV4-2 and TRBJ2-1, with D maybe TRBD2 (5 bases). This CDR3 region has 17 residues. Germline lookup yields CDR1 LGHNA and CDR2 YNFKEQ. The V and J ends lost 0 bases and 1 base respectively, with 13 bases between them. The CDR3 here is CASSQDLLAGSYNEQFF. In nucleotides, the CDR3 is TGTGCCAGCAGCCAAGATCTGCTAGCTGGATCCTACAATGAGCAGTTCTTC.

This clone was seen only once. V gene TRBV7-9 combines with J gene TRBJ2-2, with 9 nucleotides matching TRBD1. Germline values: CDR1 SEHNR, CDR2 FQNEAQ (reference sequence). This CDR3 is 14 amino acids long. The trim removed 6 bases at V and 3 bases at J, leaving 2 bases unmatched. CDR3 in DNA: TGTGCCAGCAGGCGGGACAGGGACACCGGGGAGCTGTTTTTT. Translated: CASRRDRDTGELFF.

The V and J genes are TRBV6-6 and TRBJ1-1, with D maybe TRBD1 (5 bases). The CDR3 runs to 12 residues. Trimming left V 10 bases short and J 11 bases short, with 20 bases between. Germline V gene data show CDR1 as MNHNY and CDR2 as SVGAGI (reference sequence). The CDR3 spells CAIVIPAGRAFF. The CDR3 bases are TGTGCCATCGTCATCCCTGCAGGGCGGGCTTTCTTT.

This clone has only one observation. The rearrangement uses TRBV6-5 and TRBJ2-7; D is perhaps TRBD2 (5 bases). Germline CDR1 and CDR2: MNHEY and SVGAGI. V lost 2 bases, J lost 2 bases, and 13 bases lay in between. The CDR3 has 15 residues. The CDR3 loop is CASSYEGASAYEQYF. The CDR3 DNA follows: TGTGCCAGCAGTTACGAGGGTGCGAGCGCCTACGAGCAGTACTTC.

The chain carries TRBV5-1 and TRBJ2-1; D uncertain. CDR3 length: 13 residues. V lost 0 bases, J lost 5 bases, and 6 bases lay in between. Germline CDR1 is SGHRS and CDR2 is YFSETQ. CDR3 residues: CASSLDSNNEQFF. The CDR3 region has the DNA TGCGCCAGCAGCTTGGACAGCAACAATGAGCAGTTCTTC.

V usage is TRBV7-8 and J usage is TRBJ1-2, with 10 bases matching TRBD1. The CDR3 is made up of 17 amino acids. Trimming at V came to 5 bases and at J to 8 bases, leaving 17 bases not matched to a gene. In germline, CDR1 is SGHVS, CDR2 FQNEAQ. The CDR3 DNA is TGTGCCAGCAGCCCTCTCCGAGATACCGGGACAGGGGAGGGCTACACCTTC. This encodes CASSPLRDTGTGEGYTF.

The J gene is TRBJ1-3, the V gene TRBV9; 7 positions match TRBD1. This CDR3 has 18 amino acids. CDR1 is SGDLS, CDR2 YYNGEE, per germline. Unmatched junction bases numbered 13, after V lost 4 bases and J lost 0 bases. The CDR3 DNA sequence: TGTGCCAGCAGCTCGGGGGAGGAGGGGGCGGCCTCTGGAAACACCATATATTTT. Amino acids: CASSSGEEGAASGNTIYF. Variable domain in full (rest from reference TRBV9 and TRBJ1-3): DSGVTQTPKHLITATGQRVTLRCSPRSGDLSVYWYQQSLDQGLQFLIQYYNGEERAKGNILERFSAQQFPDLHSELNLSSLELGDSALYFCASSSGEEGAASGNTIYFGEGSWLTVV.

The chain employs TRBV28 and TRBJ1-1; 7 nucleotides align to TRBD1. Losses at the gene ends were 6 bases for V and 3 bases for J; bases not matched to a gene: 10. CDR3 length: 15 residues. CDR1 is MDHEN, CDR2 SYDVKM, per germline. Here the CDR3 DNA reads TGTGCCAGCAGCTCTGACAGGGCCCTGGACACTGAAGCTTTCTTT. Translation gives CASSSDRALDTEAFF.

V and J are TRBV7-3 and TRBJ2-1, with 7 bases that match TRBD2. CDR1 and CDR2 (germline): SGHTA, FQGTGA. V was pared by 3 bases and J by 3 bases, with 2 bases of the junction left unmatched. This CDR3 contains 14 residues. CDR3 sequence: CASSLTSNYNEQFF. The DNA for the CDR3 is TGTGCCAGCAGCTTGACTAGCAACTACAATGAGCAGTTCTTC.

The chain joins TRBV3-1 (or the pseudogene TRBV3-2) to TRBJ2-7; 9 positions agree with TRBD2. The trim removed 0 bases at V and 4 bases at J, leaving 4 bases unmatched. The CDR3 contains 15 residues. Germline assignment: CDR1 LGHDT and CDR2 YNNKEL (reference sequence). The CDR3 DNA sequence: TGTGCCAGCAGCCAAGATAGCGGGGGTCCTTACGAGCAGTACTTC. Amino acids: CASSQDSGGPYEQYF.

The J gene is TRBJ1-4, the V gene TRBV27; D gene ambiguous. The V gene's germline CDR1 is MNHEY and CDR2 SMNVEV (reference sequence). This CDR3 comprises 17 residues. Trimming stripped 5 bases from V and 5 bases from J, with 21 bases between. In DNA form, the CDR3 reads TGTGCCAGCAGTCAACTTTCGGGGATGGGAATCAATGAAAAACTGTTTTTT. This sequence encodes CASSQLSGMGINEKLFF. Using reference TRBV27 and TRBJ1-4 for the parts outside the CDR3, the full variable domain is EAQVTQNPRYLITVTGKKLTVTCSQNMNHEYMSWYRQDPGLGLRQIYYSMNVEVTDKGDVPEGYKVSRKEKRNFPLILESPSPNQTSLYFCASSQLSGMGINEKLFFGSGTQLSVL.

The chain recombines TRBV7-3 with TRBJ2-5; 7 bases fit TRBD1. The V gene's germline CDR1 is SGHTA and CDR2 FQGTGA. The CDR3 runs 14 residues. Trimming cost V 2 bases and J 3 bases; bases outside gene matches: 3. CDR3: CASSLLGTEETQYF. The CDR3 DNA is TGTGCCAGCAGCTTATTGGGGACAGAAGAGACCCAGTACTTC. Variable domain in full (rest from reference TRBV7-3 and TRBJ2-5): GAGVSQTPSNKVTEKGKYVELRCDPISGHTALYWYRQSLGQGPEFLIYFQGTGAADDSGLPNDRFFAVRPEGSVSTLKIQRTERGDSAVYLCASSLLGTEETQYFGPGTRLLVL.

Here the CDR3 DNA reads TGCGCCAGCAGCCAAGACAGTTTCTATGGCTACACCTTC. Translating it yields CASSQDSFYGYTF. The chain uses TRBV4-3 and TRBJ1-2; no firm D call. The germline CDR1 and CDR2 sequences are LGHNA and YSLEER. The CDR3 is made up of 13 amino acids. Trimming removed 0 bases from V and 4 bases from J, with 6 bases in between.

The gene calls are TRBV7-6 and TRBJ1-3, with 10 nucleotides matching TRBD1. Germline V gene sequence: CDR1 SGHVS, CDR2 FNYEAQ. The CDR3 covers 16 residues. Trimming removed 5 bases from V and 3 bases from J; junction bases left unmatched: 7. CDR3 protein: CASSTRDRGYGNTIYF. The CDR3 region has the DNA TGTGCCAGCAGCACCCGGGACAGGGGTTATGGAAACACCATATATTTT.

The CDR3 loop reads CASSQRNRVGMNTEAFF. In DNA form, the CDR3 reads TGCGCCAGCAGCCAACGTAACAGGGTAGGGATGAACACTGAAGCTTTCTTT. The chain links TRBV4-3 to TRBJ1-1; possibly TRBD1 for D (6 bases). From germline, CDR1 is LGHNA and CDR2 YSLEER. Trimming took off 2 bases at V and 0 bases at J, with 16 bases between the two ends. This CDR3 has 17 residues.